This TCR beta chain originates from a study of T cell changes during pregnancy in multiple sclerosis. Trimming at V came to 0 bases and at J to 6 bases, leaving 8 bases not matched to a gene. The CDR3 spans 16 residues. Germline CDR1 and CDR2: LNHDA and SQIVND (reference sequence). The assay was immunoSEQ multiplex PCR, and TCRdb's table has in-frame clones only and misses some. The data contain approximately 26,000 clones, roughly 87% of them singletons. Sequenced material: CD4+ T cells from peripheral blood mononuclear cells, taken in the second trimester of pregnancy. The J gene is TRBJ2-1, the V gene TRBV19; 7 nucleotides match TRBD2. This clonotype was obtained from a female donor with multiple sclerosis, enrolled in a pregnancy study. The CDR3 sequence is CASSIDRWEGGNEQFF. The CDR3 DNA is TGTGCCAGTAGTATAGATCGGTGGGAGGGAGGCAATGAGCAGTTCTTC.